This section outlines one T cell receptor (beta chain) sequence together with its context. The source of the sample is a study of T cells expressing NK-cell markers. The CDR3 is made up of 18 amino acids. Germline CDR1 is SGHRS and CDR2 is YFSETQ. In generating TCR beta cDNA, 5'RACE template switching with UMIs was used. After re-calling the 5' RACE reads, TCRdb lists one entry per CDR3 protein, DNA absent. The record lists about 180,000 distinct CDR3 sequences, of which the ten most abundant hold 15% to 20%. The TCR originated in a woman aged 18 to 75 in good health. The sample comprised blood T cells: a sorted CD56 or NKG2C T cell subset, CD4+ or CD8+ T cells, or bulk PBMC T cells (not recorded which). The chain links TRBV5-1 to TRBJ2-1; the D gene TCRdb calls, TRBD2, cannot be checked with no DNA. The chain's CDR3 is CASSPRTSGSGGRNEQFF.